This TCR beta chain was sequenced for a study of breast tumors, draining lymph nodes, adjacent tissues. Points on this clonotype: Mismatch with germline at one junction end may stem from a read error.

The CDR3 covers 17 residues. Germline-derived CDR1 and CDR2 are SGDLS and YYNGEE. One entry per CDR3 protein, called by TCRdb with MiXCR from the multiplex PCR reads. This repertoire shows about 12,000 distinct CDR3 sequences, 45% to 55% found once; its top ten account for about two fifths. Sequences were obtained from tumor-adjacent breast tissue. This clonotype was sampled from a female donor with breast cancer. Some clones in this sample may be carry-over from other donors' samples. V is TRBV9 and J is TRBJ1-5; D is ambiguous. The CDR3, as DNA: TGTGCCAGCAGCGTAGGTACTACCGGCACAGTTAATCCGCCCCAGCATTTT. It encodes CASSVGTTGTVNPPQHF.